This TCR beta chain was obtained from a study of blood T cell repertoires in COVID-19. For the study at large: PBMCs, B-cell-depleted T cells, or T cells were the source of the cDNA or gDNA that made up the material.

Participant-given clinical history determined each cohort assignment. V shed 0 bases and J shed 4 bases, with 5 bases lying between them. The length of the CDR3 is 13 residues. Looked up from germline, CDR1 is LGHNA and CDR2 is YNFKEQ. The authors' processing: Reference gene primer amplification in the assay estimated nucleated cell counts. The assay was immunoSEQ multiplex PCR, and TCRdb's table has in-frame clones only and misses some. The DNA was the basis for D and trimming; V, J and clone size are from that table. This table holds some 300,000 clones, just under 90% found once. The chain is built from TRBV4-2 and TRBJ2-3; no clear D gene. The source of this sequence is a woman aged 45-59 years who had been exposed to COVID-19. Sequenced material: PBMCs or T cells enriched from blood (not recorded which). CDR3 residues: CASSQESPDTQYF. The CDR3 region has the DNA TGTGCCAGCAGCCAAGAATCTCCAGATACGCAGTATTTT.